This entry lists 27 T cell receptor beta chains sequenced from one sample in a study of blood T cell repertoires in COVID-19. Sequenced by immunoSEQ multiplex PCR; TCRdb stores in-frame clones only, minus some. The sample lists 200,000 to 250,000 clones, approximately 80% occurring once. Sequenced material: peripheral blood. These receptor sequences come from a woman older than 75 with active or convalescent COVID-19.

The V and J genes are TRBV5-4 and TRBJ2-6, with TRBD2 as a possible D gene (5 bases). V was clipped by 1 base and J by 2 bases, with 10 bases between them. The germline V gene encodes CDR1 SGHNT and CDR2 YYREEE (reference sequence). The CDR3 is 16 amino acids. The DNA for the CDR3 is TGTGCCAGCAGCTTGCGGACTCGGACTGGGGCCAACGTCCTGACTTTC. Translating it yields CASSLRTRTGANVLTF.

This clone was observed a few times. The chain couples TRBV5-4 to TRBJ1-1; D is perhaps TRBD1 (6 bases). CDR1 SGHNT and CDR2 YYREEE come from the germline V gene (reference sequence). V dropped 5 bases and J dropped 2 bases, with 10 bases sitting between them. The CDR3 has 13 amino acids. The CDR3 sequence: CASRLDRNTEAFF. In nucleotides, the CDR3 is TGTGCCAGCAGGCTGGACAGAAACACTGAAGCTTTCTTT.

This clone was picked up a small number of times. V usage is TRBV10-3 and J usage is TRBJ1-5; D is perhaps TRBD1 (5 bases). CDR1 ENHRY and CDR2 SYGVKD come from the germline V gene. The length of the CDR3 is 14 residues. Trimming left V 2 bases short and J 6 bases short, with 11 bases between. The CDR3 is CAISEGGLSQPQHF. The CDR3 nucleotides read TGTGCCATCAGTGAGGGGGGGTTAAGTCAGCCCCAGCATTTT.

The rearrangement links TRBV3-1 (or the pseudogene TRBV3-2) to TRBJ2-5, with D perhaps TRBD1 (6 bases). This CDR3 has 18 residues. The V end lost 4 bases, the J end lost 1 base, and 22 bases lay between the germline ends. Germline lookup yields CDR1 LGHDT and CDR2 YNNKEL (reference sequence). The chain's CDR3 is CASSPNRGTLNSQETQYF. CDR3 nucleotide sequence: TGTGCCAGCAGCCCCAATAGGGGGACCCTGAACAGCCAAGAGACCCAGTACTTC.

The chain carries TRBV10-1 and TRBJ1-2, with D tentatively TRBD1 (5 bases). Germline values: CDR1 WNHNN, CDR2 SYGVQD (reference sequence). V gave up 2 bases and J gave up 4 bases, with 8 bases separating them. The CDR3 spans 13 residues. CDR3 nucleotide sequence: TGCGCCAGCAGTGAGGGGGCTTCCTATGGCTACACCTTC. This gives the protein CASSEGASYGYTF.

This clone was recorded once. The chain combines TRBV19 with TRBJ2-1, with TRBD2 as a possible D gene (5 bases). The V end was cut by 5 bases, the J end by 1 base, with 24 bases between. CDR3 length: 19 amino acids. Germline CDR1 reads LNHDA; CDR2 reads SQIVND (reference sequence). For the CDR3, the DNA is TGTGCCAGTAGTCCCCGGGGTGCGGGTGCCATAAGATCCTACAATGAGCAGTTCTTC. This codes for CASSPRGAGAIRSYNEQFF.

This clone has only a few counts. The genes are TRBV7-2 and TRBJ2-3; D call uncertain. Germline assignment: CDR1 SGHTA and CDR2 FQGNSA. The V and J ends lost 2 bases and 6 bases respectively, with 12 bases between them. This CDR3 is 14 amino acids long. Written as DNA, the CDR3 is TGTGCCAGCAGCTTATCCTGGGTCGGGGATACGCAGTATTTT. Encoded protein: CASSLSWVGDTQYF.

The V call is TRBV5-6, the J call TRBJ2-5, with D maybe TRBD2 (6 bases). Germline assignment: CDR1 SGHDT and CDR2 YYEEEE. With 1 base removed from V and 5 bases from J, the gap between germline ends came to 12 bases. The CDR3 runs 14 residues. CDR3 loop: CASSLLLASETQYF. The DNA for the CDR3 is TGTGCCAGCAGCTTGTTACTAGCCTCTGAGACCCAGTACTTC.

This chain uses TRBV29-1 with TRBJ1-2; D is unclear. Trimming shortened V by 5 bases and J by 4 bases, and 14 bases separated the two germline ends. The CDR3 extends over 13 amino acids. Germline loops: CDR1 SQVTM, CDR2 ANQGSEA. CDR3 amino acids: CSVSPQALYGYTF. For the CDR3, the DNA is TGCAGCGTTTCCCCCCAGGCCCTCTATGGCTACACCTTC.

The chain's CDR3 is CASSSSRVNQPQHF. The CDR3 nucleotides are TGTGCCAGCAGTTCAAGCAGGGTCAATCAGCCCCAGCATTTT. The chain combines TRBV27 with TRBJ1-5, with D perhaps matching TRBD1 (5 bases). CDR3 length: 14 amino acids. Germline lookup yields CDR1 MNHEY and CDR2 SMNVEV (reference sequence). The ends were cut back, 4 bases at V and 3 bases at J, with 10 bases in the middle.

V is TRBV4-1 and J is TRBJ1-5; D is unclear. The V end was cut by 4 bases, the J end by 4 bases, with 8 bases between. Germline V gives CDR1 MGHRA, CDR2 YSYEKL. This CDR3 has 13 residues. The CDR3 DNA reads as TGCGCCAGCAGCCCCACTCGTAATCAGCCCCAGCATTTT. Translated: CASSPTRNQPQHF.

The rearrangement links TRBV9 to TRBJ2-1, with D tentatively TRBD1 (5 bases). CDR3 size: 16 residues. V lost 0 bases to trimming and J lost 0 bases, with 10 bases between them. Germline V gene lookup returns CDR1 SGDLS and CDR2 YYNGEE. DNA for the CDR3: TGTGCCAGCAGCGTAGATGGGGCTAGCTCCTACAATGAGCAGTTCTTC. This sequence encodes CASSVDGASSYNEQFF.

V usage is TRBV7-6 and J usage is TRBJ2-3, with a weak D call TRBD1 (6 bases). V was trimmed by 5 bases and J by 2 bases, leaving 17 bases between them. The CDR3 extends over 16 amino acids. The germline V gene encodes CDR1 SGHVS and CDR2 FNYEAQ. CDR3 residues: CASSPEHGQSTDTQYF. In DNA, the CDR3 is TGTGCCAGCAGCCCCGAACATGGACAGTCCACAGATACGCAGTATTTT.

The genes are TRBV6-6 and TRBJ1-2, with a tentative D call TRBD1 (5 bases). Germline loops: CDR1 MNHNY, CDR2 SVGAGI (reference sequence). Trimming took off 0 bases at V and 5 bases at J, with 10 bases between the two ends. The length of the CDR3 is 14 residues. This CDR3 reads CASSYSQGRYGYTF. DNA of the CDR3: TGTGCCAGCAGTTACTCCCAGGGTCGGTATGGCTACACCTTC.

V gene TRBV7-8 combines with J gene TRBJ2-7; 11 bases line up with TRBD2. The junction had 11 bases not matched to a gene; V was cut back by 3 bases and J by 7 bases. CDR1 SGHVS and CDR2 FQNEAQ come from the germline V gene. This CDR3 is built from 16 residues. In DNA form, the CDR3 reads TGTGCCAGCAGCTTTGGGCCTAGCGGGGGGTTGAGGGAGCAGTACTTC. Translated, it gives CASSFGPSGGLREQYF.

CDR3 in amino acids: CASSPIDRAYGYTF. CDR3 coding DNA: TGTGCCAGCAGCCCCATTGACAGGGCCTATGGCTACACCTTC. V and J are TRBV5-4 and TRBJ1-2; 7 bases map to TRBD1. Germline trimming cut 4 bases from V and 4 bases from J; bases unmatched to any gene: 7. The germline V gene has CDR1 SGHNT and CDR2 YYREEE (reference sequence). The CDR3 contains 14 residues.

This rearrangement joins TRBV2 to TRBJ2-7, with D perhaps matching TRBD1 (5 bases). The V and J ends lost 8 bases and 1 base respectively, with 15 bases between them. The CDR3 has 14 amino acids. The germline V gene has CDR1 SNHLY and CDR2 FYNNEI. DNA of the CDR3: TGTGCCAGCCTGGAGCCCAAGGGGTCCTACGAGCAGTACTTC. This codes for CASLEPKGSYEQYF. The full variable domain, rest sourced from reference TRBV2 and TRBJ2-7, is EPEVTQTPSHQVTQMGQEVILRCVPISNHLYFYWYRQILGQKVEFLVSFYNNEISEKSEIFDDQFSVERPDGSNFTLKIRSTKLEDSAMYFCASLEPKGSYEQYFGPGTRLTVT.

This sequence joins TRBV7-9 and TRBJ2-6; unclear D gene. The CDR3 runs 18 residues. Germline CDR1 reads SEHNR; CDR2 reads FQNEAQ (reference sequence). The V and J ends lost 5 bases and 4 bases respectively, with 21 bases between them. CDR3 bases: TGTGCCAGCAGCCTCCCCCCCAGCGTCTTTTCGGGGGCCAACGTCCTGACTTTC. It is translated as CASSLPPSVFSGANVLTF.

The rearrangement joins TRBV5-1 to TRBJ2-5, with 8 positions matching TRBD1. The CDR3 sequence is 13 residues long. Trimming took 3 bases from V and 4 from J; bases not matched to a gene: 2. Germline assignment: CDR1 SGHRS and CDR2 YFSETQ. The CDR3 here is CASSSQGAETQYF. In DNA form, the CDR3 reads TGCGCCAGCAGCTCCCAGGGGGCAGAGACCCAGTACTTC.

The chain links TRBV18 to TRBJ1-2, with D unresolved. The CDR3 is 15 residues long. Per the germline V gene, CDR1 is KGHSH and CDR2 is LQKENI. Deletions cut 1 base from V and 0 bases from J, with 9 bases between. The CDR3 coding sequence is TGTGCCAGCTCACCACTTCACGGGGCTAACTATGGCTACACCTTC. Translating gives CASSPLHGANYGYTF.

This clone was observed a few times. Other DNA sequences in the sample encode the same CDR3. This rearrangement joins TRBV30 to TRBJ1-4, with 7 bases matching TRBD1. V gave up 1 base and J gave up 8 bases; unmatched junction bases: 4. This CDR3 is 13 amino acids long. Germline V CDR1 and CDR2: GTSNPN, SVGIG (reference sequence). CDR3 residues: CAWSGQGGEKLFF. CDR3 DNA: TGTGCCTGGAGTGGACAGGGCGGAGAAAAACTGTTTTTT.

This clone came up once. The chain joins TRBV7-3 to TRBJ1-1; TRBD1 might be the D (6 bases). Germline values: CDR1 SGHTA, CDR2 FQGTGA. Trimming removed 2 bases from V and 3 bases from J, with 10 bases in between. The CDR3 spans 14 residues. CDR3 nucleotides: TGTGCCAGCAGCTTATGGTCAGGGGACACTGAAGCTTTCTTT. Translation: CASSLWSGDTEAFF.

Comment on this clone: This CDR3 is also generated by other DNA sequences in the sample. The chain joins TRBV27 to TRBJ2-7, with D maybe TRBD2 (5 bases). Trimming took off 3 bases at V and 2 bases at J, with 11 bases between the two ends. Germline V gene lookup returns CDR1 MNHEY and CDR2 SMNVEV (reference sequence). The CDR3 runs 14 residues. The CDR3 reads CASSLSRGPYEQYF. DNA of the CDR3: TGTGCCAGCAGTTTGAGTCGGGGTCCCTACGAGCAGTACTTC.

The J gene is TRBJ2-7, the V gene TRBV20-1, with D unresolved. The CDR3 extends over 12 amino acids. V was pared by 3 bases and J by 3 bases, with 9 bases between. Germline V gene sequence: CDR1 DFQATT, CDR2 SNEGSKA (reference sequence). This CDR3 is CSASLSSYEQYF. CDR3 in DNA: TGCAGTGCTAGTCTCTCTAGCTACGAGCAGTACTTC.

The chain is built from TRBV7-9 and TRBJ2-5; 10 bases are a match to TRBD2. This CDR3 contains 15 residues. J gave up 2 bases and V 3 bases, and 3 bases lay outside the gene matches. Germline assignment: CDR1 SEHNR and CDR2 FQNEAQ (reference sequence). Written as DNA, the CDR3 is TGTGCCAGCAGCTTCAGCGGGAGGGATCAAGAGACCCAGTACTTC. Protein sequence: CASSFSGRDQETQYF.

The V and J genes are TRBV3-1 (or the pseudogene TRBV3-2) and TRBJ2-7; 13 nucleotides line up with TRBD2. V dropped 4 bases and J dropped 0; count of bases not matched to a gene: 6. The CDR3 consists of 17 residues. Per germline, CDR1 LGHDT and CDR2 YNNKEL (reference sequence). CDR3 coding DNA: TGTGCCAGCAGCCCCCGACTAGCGGGGGGACGCTCCTACGAGCAGTACTTC. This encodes CASSPRLAGGRSYEQYF.

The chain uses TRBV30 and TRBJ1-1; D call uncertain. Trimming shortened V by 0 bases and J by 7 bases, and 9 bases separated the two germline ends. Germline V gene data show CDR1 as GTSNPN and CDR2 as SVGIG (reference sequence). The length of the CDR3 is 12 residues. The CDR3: CAWSVARSEAFF. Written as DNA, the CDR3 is TGTGCCTGGAGTGTAGCTCGAAGTGAAGCTTTCTTT.